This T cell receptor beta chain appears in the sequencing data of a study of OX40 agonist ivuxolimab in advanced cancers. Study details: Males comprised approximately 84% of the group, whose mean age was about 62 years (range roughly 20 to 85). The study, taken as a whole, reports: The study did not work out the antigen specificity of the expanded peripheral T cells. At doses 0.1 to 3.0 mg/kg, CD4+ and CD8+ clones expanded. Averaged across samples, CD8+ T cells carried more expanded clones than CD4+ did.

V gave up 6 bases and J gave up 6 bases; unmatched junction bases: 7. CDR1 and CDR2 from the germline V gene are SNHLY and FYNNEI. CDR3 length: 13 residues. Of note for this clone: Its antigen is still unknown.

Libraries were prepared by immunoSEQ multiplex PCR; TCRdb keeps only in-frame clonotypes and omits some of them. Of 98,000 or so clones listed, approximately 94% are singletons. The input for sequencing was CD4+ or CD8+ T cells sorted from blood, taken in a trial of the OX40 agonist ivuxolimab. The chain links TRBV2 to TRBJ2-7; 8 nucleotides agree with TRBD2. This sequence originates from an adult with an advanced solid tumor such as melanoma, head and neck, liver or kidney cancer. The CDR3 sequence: CASRLGLAGEQYF. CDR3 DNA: TGTGCCAGCAGACTAGGACTAGCAGGCGAGCAGTACTTC.